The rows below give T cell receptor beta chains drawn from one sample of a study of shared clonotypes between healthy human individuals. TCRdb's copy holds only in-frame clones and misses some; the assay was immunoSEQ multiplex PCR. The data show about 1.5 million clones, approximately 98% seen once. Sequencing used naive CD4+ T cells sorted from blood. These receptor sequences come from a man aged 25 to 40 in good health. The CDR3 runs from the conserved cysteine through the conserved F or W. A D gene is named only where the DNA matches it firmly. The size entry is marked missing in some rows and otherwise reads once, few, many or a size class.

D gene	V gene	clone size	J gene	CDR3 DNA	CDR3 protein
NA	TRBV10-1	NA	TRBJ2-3	TGCGCCAGCAGTCCTAGAACAGATACGCAGTATTTT	CASSPRTDTQYF
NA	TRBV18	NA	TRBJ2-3	TGTGCCAGCTCACCGAAAGCAGATACGCAGTATTTT	CASSPKADTQYF
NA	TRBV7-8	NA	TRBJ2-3	TGTGCCAGCAGCTTAGACCCGGGGGATAGTGAATGGGAAGATACGCAGTATTTT	CASSLDPGDSEWEDTQYF
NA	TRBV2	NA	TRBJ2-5	TGTGCCAGCAGTGAAATTCGTGTGGAGACCCAGTACTTC	CASSEIRVETQYF
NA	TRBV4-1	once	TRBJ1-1	TGCGCCAGCAGCCAAGATCCGGGAGGAGTGGATACTGAAGCTTTCTTT	CASSQDPGGVDTEAFF
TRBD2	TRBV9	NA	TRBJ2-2	TGTGCCAGCAGCGTAGGGCCTAGCGGGCCTACCGGGGAGCTGTTTTTT	CASSVGPSGPTGELFF
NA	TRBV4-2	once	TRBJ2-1	TGTGCCAGCAGCCAAGTTATCGGGACTCAGCATGAGCAGTTCTTC	CASSQVIGTQHEQFF
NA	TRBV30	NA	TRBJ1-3	TGTGCCTGGAGAGAAACAGGACGGTCCTCTGGAAACACCATATATTTT	CAWRETGRSSGNTIYF
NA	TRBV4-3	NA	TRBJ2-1	TGCGCCAGCAGCCGGGAAGGGGCAGCCCAACGCGATGAGCAGTTCTTC	CASSREGAAQRDEQFF
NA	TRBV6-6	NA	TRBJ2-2	TGTGCCAGCAGTGACAGATCCGCGAACACCGGGGAGCTGTTTTTT	CASSDRSANTGELFF
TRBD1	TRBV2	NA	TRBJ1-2	TGTGCCAGCAGTGAAGCCCCGCCGGGACAGGCGTTTGGCTACACCTTC	CASSEAPPGQAFGYTF
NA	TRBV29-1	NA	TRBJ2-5	TGCAGCGTTGCAAGGGTTTCAGAGACCCAGTACTTC	CSVARVSETQYF